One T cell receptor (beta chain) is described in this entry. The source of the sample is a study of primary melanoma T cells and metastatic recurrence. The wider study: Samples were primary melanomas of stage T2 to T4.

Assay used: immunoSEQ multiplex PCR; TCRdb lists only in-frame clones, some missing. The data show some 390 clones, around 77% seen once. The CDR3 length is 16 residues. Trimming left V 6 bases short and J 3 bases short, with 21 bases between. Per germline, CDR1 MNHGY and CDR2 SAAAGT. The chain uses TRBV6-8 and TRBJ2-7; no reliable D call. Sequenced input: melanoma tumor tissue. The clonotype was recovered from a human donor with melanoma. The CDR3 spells CASSSLDGKPDYEQYF. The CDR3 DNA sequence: TGTGCCAGCAGCTCTCTTGATGGGAAGCCGGACTACGAGCAGTACTTC.